The following is a T cell receptor (beta chain) sequence with its context. This sample was included in a study of shared clonotypes between healthy human individuals. V shed 6 bases and J shed 5 bases, with 13 bases lying between them. CDR3 size: 14 residues. Germline assignment: CDR1 KGHSH and CDR2 LQKENI. There were only Caucasian adults among the donors, and all lived in Nashville, Tennessee. The assay was immunoSEQ multiplex PCR, and TCRdb's table has in-frame clones only and misses some. The repertoire holds over 400,000 clones, around 73% seen once, with around 11% in the top ten. The sequence was obtained from a woman aged 35 to 49 in good health. Some clones in this sample may be carry-over from other donors' samples. The chain joins TRBV18 to TRBJ1-4; D is perhaps TRBD1 (6 bases). Specimen: PBMCs. CDR3 sequence: CASSADRQNEKLFF. As DNA, the CDR3 is TGTGCCAGCTCCGCGGACAGACAGAATGAAAAACTGTTTTTT.